What follows are 26 T cell receptor beta chains derived from one specimen sequenced in a study of T-cell memory formation after mild COVID-19. TCRdb re-called the 5' RACE reads with MiXCR, one entry per CDR3 protein. Seen here are 540,000 or so distinct CDR3 sequences, over 20% observed once, and the top ten hold approximately 13%. The specimen sequenced was PBMCs or a T cell subset sorted from them (not recorded which). These TCRs come from an adult woman who had mild COVID-19 (a few samples of this study predate the infection). Cell type and time point are not known.

The gene calls are TRBV27 and TRBJ2-6; D remains ambiguous. This CDR3 has 13 residues. Germline loops: CDR1 MNHEY, CDR2 SMNVEV (reference sequence). Trimming took 6 bases from V and 3 from J, leaving 6 bases between them. In DNA, the CDR3 is TGTGCCAGCAGGACGAATGGGGCCAACGTCCTGACTTTC. The encoded protein is CASRTNGANVLTF.

The CDR3 is CASKTLPGQNYGYTF. DNA of the CDR3: TGTGCCAGCAAGACCCTTCCGGGACAGAACTATGGCTACACCTTC. V gene TRBV6-5 combines with J gene TRBJ1-2; 7 nucleotides align to TRBD1. With V trimmed by 7 bases and J by 2 bases, 10 bases remained unmatched. From germline, CDR1 is MNHEY and CDR2 SVGAGI. This CDR3 has 15 residues.

The V call is TRBV15, the J call TRBJ2-5; D perhaps matches TRBD1 (6 bases). Germline V CDR1 and CDR2: LNHNV, YYDKDF (reference sequence). V lost 4 bases, J lost 2 bases, and 11 bases lay in between. The CDR3 covers 14 residues. CDR3 DNA: TGTGCCACCAGCATCGGACAGTGGCAAGAGACCCAGTACTTC. This sequence encodes CATSIGQWQETQYF.

This clonotype was seen more than once but under ten times. The genes are TRBV11-3 and TRBJ1-4, with TRBD1 matching over 10 bases. Germline V gene data show CDR1 as SGHNT and CDR2 as YENEEA. This CDR3 comprises 15 residues. Germline trimming cut 5 bases from V and 3 bases from J; bases unmatched to any gene: 3. In DNA, the CDR3 is TGTGCCAGCAGCCTGACAGGGGGCCCTAATGAAAAACTGTTTTTT. Its protein is CASSLTGGPNEKLFF.

The rearrangement links TRBV7-9 to TRBJ2-5; D may be TRBD1 (6 bases). The CDR3 spans 15 residues. V shed 0 bases and J shed 3 bases, with 11 bases lying between them. Germline V lookup: CDR1 SEHNR, CDR2 FQNEAQ (reference sequence). For the CDR3, the DNA is TGTGCCAGCAGCTTAGCTTGGACAGCCGAAGAGACCCAGTACTTC. Translated, it gives CASSLAWTAEETQYF. The variable domain in full, completed from reference TRBV7-9 and TRBJ2-5, reads DTGVSQNPRHKITKRGQNVTFRCDPISEHNRLYWYRQTLGQGPEFLTYFQNEAQLEKSRLLSDRFSAERPKGSFSTLEIQRTEQGDSAMYLCASSLAWTAEETQYFGPGTRLLVL.

The genes are TRBV20-1 and TRBJ1-5; D is unclear. With 5 bases removed from V and 3 bases from J, the gap between germline ends came to 11 bases. Germline-derived CDR1 and CDR2 are DFQATT and SNEGSKA (reference sequence). The CDR3 is 13 residues long. This CDR3 reads CSALTSFNQPQHF. In nucleotides, the CDR3 is TGCAGTGCTCTGACAAGTTTCAATCAGCCCCAGCATTTT.

The chain couples TRBV5-4 to TRBJ2-1; 7 bases agree with TRBD2. This CDR3 spans 14 amino acids. Germline CDR1 SGHNT, CDR2 YYREEE (reference sequence). V trimming: 4 bases; J trimming: 5 bases; junction bases outside the gene matches: 6. The CDR3 DNA reads as TGTGCCAGCAGCGGTGGACTAGAAGACAATGAGCAGTTCTTC. Translating gives CASSGGLEDNEQFF.

The J gene is TRBJ1-1, the V gene TRBV5-1; 9 positions agree with TRBD1. This CDR3 comprises 13 residues. From germline, CDR1 is SGHRS and CDR2 YFSETQ. V lost 4 bases and J lost 6; bases outside the gene matches: 4. Written as DNA, the CDR3 is TGCGCCAGCAGCAAGGGACAGGGCCCTGAAGCTTTCTTT. It yields the protein CASSKGQGPEAFF.

This clonotype was seen only a few times. J is TRBJ2-3 and V is TRBV19, with D perhaps matching TRBD2 (5 bases). This CDR3 has 16 amino acids. CDR1 is LNHDA, CDR2 SQIVND, per germline (reference sequence). Trimming took off 4 bases at V and 0 bases at J, with 14 bases between the two ends. CDR3 loop: CASSTLRAGSTDTQYF. The DNA for the CDR3 is TGTGCCAGTAGTACCCTGAGGGCGGGCAGCACAGATACGCAGTATTTT.

This clonotype was counted between two and nine times. The DNA for the CDR3 is TGCAGCGTCCCCACAGGCCCTACCCAGAACACTGAAGCTTTCTTT. It yields the protein CSVPTGPTQNTEAFF. The chain uses TRBV29-1 and TRBJ1-1; D possibly corresponds to TRBD1 (5 bases). The germline V gene encodes CDR1 SQVTM and CDR2 ANQGSEA. Trimming took off 6 bases at V and 1 base at J, with 18 bases between the two ends. CDR3 length: 15 amino acids.

The chain carries TRBV20-1 and TRBJ2-1; 7 bases line up with TRBD2. Per the germline V gene, CDR1 is DFQATT and CDR2 is SNEGSKA (reference sequence). The CDR3 length is 14 residues. Trimming took 1 base from V and 7 from J; bases not matched to a gene: 7. This chain's CDR3 is CSARASGRKNEQFF. DNA of the CDR3: TGCAGTGCTAGAGCTAGCGGCCGGAAAAATGAGCAGTTCTTC.

This clonotype has only one observation. V usage is TRBV27 and J usage is TRBJ2-2; D call uncertain. The germline gives CDR1 MNHEY, CDR2 SMNVEV (reference sequence). The CDR3 is 13 amino acids. With 1 base removed from V and 6 bases from J, the gap between germline ends came to 6 bases. Here the CDR3 DNA reads TGTGCCAGCAGTTTATTTCGTGCCGGGGAGCTGTTTTTT. It is translated as CASSLFRAGELFF.

This clonotype was seen repeatedly, ten times or more. The rearrangement joins TRBV10-3 to TRBJ1-2; 8 nucleotides line up with TRBD1. This CDR3 is 15 amino acids long. The V segment lost 1 base and the J segment 2 bases; nucleotides outside the gene matches: 3. Germline CDR1 is ENHRY and CDR2 is SYGVKD. The CDR3 nucleotides read TGTGCCATCAGTGAGTTGGCAGGGGGCAACTATGGCTACACCTTC. It translates to CAISELAGGNYGYTF.

This clonotype has more than one count but fewer than ten. The chain is built from TRBV18 and TRBJ2-2; maybe TRBD1 (6 bases). V dropped 1 base and J dropped 7 bases, with 19 bases sitting between them. This CDR3 comprises 17 residues. CDR1 and CDR2 (germline): KGHSH, LQKENI. The CDR3 reads CASSPQIAGAVGGELFF. CDR3 bases: TGTGCCAGCTCACCACAGATCGCAGGGGCCGTCGGCGGGGAGCTGTTTTTT.

The chain recombines TRBV12-3 or TRBV12-4 with TRBJ2-5; 13 nucleotides agree with TRBD2. CDR3 length: 16 residues. V lost 5 bases and J lost 2; bases outside the gene matches: 5. The CDR3 here is CASSAGLAGLQETQYF. The CDR3 DNA is TGTGCCAGCAGTGCGGGACTAGCGGGATTACAAGAGACCCAGTACTTC.

The rearrangement links TRBV29-1 to TRBJ1-2; 9 positions agree with TRBD1. The CDR3 has 12 amino acids. In germline, CDR1 is SQVTM, CDR2 ANQGSEA. V lost 4 bases, J lost 4 bases, and 1 base stayed unmatched. The CDR3 protein is CSVGGQGYGYTF. CDR3 DNA: TGCAGCGTTGGGGGACAGGGCTATGGCTACACCTTC.

The chain combines TRBV12-3 or TRBV12-4 with TRBJ1-5, with D hard to call. Trimming cost V 4 bases and J 0 bases, with 19 bases left between them. The CDR3 extends over 18 amino acids. In nucleotides, the CDR3 is TGTGCCAGCAGTTCAGTGGCCCAGGTTGGGGATAGCAATCAGCCCCAGCATTTT. It codes for CASSSVAQVGDSNQPQHF.

The V and J genes are TRBV4-1 and TRBJ2-2; tentatively, D is TRBD1 (6 bases). The V end was cut by 3 bases, the J end by 8 bases, with 16 bases between. The CDR3 contains 15 residues. CDR1 and CDR2 (germline): MGHRA, YSYEKL. CDR3 in DNA: TGCGCCAGCAGCCATTTACAGGGTCGGGAAGGGGAGCTGTTTTTT. Residues: CASSHLQGREGELFF.

The CDR3 sequence: CASSLSQGLATEAFF. DNA for the CDR3: TGTGCCAGCAGTTTATCCCAGGGTCTAGCCACTGAAGCTTTCTTT. This chain uses TRBV27 with TRBJ1-1, with D perhaps TRBD1 (5 bases). The CDR3 contains 15 residues. The germline V gene encodes CDR1 MNHEY and CDR2 SMNVEV (reference sequence). Trimming took off 0 bases at V and 4 bases at J, with 12 bases between the two ends.

This chain connects TRBV9 to TRBJ2-1, with D unresolved. Germline lookup yields CDR1 SGDLS and CDR2 YYNGEE. The CDR3 consists of 12 residues. Trimming shortened V by 4 bases and J by 8 bases, and 10 bases separated the two germline ends. DNA for the CDR3: TGTGCCAGCAGCCTCCAAAGCCATGAGCAGTTCTTC. Its translation: CASSLQSHEQFF.

This clonotype was seen a single time. The genes are TRBV11-2 and TRBJ2-5; 7 positions match TRBD1. The CDR3 extends over 15 amino acids. CDR1 is SGHAT, CDR2 FQNNGV, per germline. The junction had 8 bases not matched to a gene; V was cut back by 5 bases and J by 2 bases. CDR3: CASSTRPGGQETQYF. The CDR3, as DNA: TGTGCCAGCAGCACCCGACCAGGGGGTCAAGAGACCCAGTACTTC.

This clonotype was observed a handful of times. This chain links TRBV20-1 with TRBJ2-3, with 11 bases that match TRBD1. V was pared by 6 bases and J by 4 bases, with 9 bases of the junction left unmatched. The CDR3 extends over 15 amino acids. The V gene's germline CDR1 is DFQATT and CDR2 SNEGSKA (reference sequence). CDR3 loop: CSAPAWTGGSDTQYF. CDR3 DNA: TGCAGTGCCCCAGCCTGGACAGGGGGCTCAGATACGCAGTATTTT.

The chain links TRBV24-1 to TRBJ1-5, with D possibly matching TRBD1 (6 bases). The V end lost 3 bases, the J end lost 1 base, and 12 bases lay between the germline ends. The CDR3 length is 16 residues. In germline, CDR1 is KGHDR, CDR2 SFDVKD. In DNA, the CDR3 is TGTGCCACCAGTGATGTAACAGGGTCCAGCAATCAGCCCCAGCATTTT. Translation: CATSDVTGSSNQPQHF.

The chain couples TRBV12-3 or TRBV12-4 to TRBJ1-4; D is unclear. The V and J ends lost 5 bases and 7 bases respectively, with 11 bases between them. The CDR3 extends over 13 amino acids. The CDR3 DNA reads as TGTGCCAGCAGTCCCAACTTAGGTGAAAAACTGTTTTTT. This codes for CASSPNLGEKLFF.

A few counts support this clonotype. The rearrangement uses TRBV7-3 and TRBJ2-3; D ambiguous. The CDR3 loop spans 14 amino acids. Germline V gene lookup returns CDR1 SGHTA and CDR2 FQGTGA. V gave up 1 base and J gave up 2 bases, with 7 bases separating them. The CDR3 region has the DNA TGTGCCAGCAGCTTAAGTATAGACACAGATACGCAGTATTTT. This encodes CASSLSIDTDTQYF.

There are a few counts of this clonotype. The V gene is TRBV29-1, the J gene TRBJ2-1; TRBD2 might be the D (6 bases). Germline-derived CDR1 and CDR2 are SQVTM and ANQGSEA. The CDR3 contains 14 residues. Trimming removed 6 bases from V and 4 bases from J, with 16 bases in between. Here the CDR3 reads CSVSGLTAYNEQFF. The CDR3 bases are TGCAGCGTATCGGGACTGACGGCGTACAATGAGCAGTTCTTC.